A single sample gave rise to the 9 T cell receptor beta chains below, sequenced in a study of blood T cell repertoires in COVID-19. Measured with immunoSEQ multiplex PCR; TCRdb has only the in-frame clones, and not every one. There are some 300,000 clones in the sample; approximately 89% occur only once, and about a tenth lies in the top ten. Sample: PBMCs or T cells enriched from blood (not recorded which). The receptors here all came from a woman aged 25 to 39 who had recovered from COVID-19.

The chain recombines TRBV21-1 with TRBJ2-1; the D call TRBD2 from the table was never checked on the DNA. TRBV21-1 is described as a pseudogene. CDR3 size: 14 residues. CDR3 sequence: CASRSGRARDEQFF. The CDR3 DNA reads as TGTGCCAGTAGAAGCGGGAGGGCCAGGGATGAGCAGTTCTTC.

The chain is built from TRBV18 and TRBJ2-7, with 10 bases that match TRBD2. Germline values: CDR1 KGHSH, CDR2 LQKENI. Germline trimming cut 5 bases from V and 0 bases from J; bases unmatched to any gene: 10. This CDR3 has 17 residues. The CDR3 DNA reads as TGTGCCAGCTCAATACGGGGTTCTAGCGGGAGCTCCTACGAGCAGTACTTC. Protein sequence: CASSIRGSSGSSYEQYF. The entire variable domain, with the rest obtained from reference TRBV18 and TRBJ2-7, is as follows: NAGVMQNPRHLVRRRGQEARLRCSPMKGHSHVYWYRQLPEEGLKFMVYLQKENIIDESGMPKERFSAEFPKEGPSILRIQQVVRGDSAAYFCASSIRGSSGSSYEQYFGPGTRLTVT.

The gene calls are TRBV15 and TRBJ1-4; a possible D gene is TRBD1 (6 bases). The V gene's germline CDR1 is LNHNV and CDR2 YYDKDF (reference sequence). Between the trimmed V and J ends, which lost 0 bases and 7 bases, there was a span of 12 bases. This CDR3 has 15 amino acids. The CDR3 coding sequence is TGTGCCACCAGCAGAGATCAGGGGTTTGGTGAAAAACTGTTTTTT. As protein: CATSRDQGFGEKLFF.

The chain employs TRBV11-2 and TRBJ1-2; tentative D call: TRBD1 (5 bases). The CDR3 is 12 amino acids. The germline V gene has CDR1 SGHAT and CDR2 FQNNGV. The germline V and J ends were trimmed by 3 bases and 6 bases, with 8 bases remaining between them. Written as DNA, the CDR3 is TGTGCCAGCAGCTTTAGCAGGGATGGCTACACCTTC. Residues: CASSFSRDGYTF.

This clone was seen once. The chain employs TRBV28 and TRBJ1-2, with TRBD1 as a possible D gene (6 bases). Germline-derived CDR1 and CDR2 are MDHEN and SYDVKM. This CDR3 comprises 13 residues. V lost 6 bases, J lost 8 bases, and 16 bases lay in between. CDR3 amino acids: CASRSQGRRGYTF. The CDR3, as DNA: TGTGCCAGCAGATCACAGGGTCGGCGAGGCTACACCTTC.

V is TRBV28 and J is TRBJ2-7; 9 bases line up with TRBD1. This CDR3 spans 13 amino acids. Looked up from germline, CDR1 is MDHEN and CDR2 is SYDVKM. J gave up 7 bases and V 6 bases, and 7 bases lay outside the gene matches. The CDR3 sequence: CASSKQGAFEQYF. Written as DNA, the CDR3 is TGTGCCAGCAGCAAACAGGGGGCTTTTGAGCAGTACTTC.

The CDR3: CASSYSMYRPGYEQYF. CDR3 in DNA: TGTGCCAGCAGTTACTCGATGTACAGGCCCGGTTACGAGCAGTACTTC. The gene calls are TRBV6-2 or TRBV6-3 and TRBJ2-7; perhaps TRBD1 as D (5 bases). The CDR3 runs 16 residues. The V end lost 0 bases, the J end lost 4 bases, and 16 bases lay between the germline ends. Germline CDR1 and CDR2: MNHEY and SVGEGT.

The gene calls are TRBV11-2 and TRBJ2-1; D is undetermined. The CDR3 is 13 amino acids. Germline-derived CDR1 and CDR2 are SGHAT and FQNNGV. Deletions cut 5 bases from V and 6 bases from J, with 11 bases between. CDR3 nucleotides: TGTGCCAGCAGCCTCATGAGGCCCAATGAGCAGTTCTTC. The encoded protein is CASSLMRPNEQFF. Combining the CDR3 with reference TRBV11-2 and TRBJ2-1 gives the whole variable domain EAGVAQSPRYKIIEKRQSVAFWCNPISGHATLYWYQQILGQGPKLLIQFQNNGVVDDSQLPKDRFSAERLKGVDSTLKIQPAKLEDSAVYLCASSLMRPNEQFFGPGTRLTVL.

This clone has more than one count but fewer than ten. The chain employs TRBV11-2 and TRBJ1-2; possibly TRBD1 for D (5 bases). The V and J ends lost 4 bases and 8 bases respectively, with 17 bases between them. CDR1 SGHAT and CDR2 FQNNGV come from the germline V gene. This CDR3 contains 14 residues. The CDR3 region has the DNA TGTGCCAGCAGCTCACCCAGGGCGGACGACGGCTACACCTTC. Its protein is CASSSPRADDGYTF. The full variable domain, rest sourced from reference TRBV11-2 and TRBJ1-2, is EAGVAQSPRYKIIEKRQSVAFWCNPISGHATLYWYQQILGQGPKLLIQFQNNGVVDDSQLPKDRFSAERLKGVDSTLKIQPAKLEDSAVYLCASSSPRADDGYTFGSGTRLTVV.